The source of this T cell receptor (beta chain) is a study of blood T cell repertoires in COVID-19. Study-wide background: Spain, Italy and the United States supplied samples that represented acute and convalescent COVID-19. T cells, B-cell-depleted T cells, or PBMCs supplied cDNA or gDNA.

V lost 3 bases to trimming and J lost 0 bases, with 12 bases between them. Per the germline V gene, CDR1 is LNHNV and CDR2 is YYDKDF (reference sequence). The CDR3 extends over 17 amino acids. As processed by the authors: Nucleated cell counts were estimated from reference gene primer amplification. The repertoire was sequenced with immunoSEQ multiplex PCR; TCRdb's copy has only in-frame clones and lacks some. The V and J calls and clone size are taken from that table; D and trimming were inferred from the DNA. The sample yields some 83,000 clones, approximately 89% seen once. This rearrangement joins TRBV15 to TRBJ2-6, with D perhaps TRBD2 (5 bases). The material sequenced was peripheral blood. The sequence derives from a man aged 50-60 years with acute or convalescent COVID-19. The CDR3 loop reads CATSSRDIPSGANVLTF. The CDR3 DNA sequence: TGTGCCACCAGCAGCCGGGATATTCCCTCTGGGGCCAACGTCCTGACTTTC.